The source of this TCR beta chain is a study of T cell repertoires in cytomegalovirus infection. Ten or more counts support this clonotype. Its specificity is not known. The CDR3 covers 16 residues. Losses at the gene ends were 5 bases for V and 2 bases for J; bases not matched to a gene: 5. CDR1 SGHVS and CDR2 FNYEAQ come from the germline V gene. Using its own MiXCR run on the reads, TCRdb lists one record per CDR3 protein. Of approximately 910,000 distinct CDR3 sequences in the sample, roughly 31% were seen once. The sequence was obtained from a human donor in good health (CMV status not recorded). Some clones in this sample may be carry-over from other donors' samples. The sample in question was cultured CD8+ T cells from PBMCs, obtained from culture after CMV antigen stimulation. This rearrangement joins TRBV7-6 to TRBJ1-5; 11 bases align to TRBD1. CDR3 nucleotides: TGTGCCAGCAGCCCTGGGACAGGGGGTGGCAATCAGCCCCAGCATTTT. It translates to CASSPGTGGGNQPQHF.